This T cell receptor (beta chain) was observed in a study of cytomegalovirus exposure and HLA in healthy donors. V shed 3 bases and J 2 bases; nucleotides not matched to a gene: 6. Germline V gives CDR1 SQVTM, CDR2 ANQGSEA. This CDR3 has 14 amino acids. Primers for the PCR totalled 60 Vbeta and 13 Jbeta. This table comes from immunoSEQ multiplex PCR, and its TCRdb copy is limited to in-frame clones, with some not included. The repertoire includes 160,000 or so clones, around 80% of them detected once, and about 1.4% sits in the top ten. Donors had nominal health at sampling but likely had unrecorded immune exposures.

The sample consisted of PBMCs. The V call is TRBV29-1, the J call TRBJ1-2, with 7 bases lining up with TRBD1. The source of this sequence is a man aged 35-49 years in good health and CMV-seronegative. CDR3 protein: CSVEETGRNYGYTF. The DNA of the CDR3 is TGCAGCGTTGAGGAGACAGGGAGGAACTATGGCTACACCTTC.